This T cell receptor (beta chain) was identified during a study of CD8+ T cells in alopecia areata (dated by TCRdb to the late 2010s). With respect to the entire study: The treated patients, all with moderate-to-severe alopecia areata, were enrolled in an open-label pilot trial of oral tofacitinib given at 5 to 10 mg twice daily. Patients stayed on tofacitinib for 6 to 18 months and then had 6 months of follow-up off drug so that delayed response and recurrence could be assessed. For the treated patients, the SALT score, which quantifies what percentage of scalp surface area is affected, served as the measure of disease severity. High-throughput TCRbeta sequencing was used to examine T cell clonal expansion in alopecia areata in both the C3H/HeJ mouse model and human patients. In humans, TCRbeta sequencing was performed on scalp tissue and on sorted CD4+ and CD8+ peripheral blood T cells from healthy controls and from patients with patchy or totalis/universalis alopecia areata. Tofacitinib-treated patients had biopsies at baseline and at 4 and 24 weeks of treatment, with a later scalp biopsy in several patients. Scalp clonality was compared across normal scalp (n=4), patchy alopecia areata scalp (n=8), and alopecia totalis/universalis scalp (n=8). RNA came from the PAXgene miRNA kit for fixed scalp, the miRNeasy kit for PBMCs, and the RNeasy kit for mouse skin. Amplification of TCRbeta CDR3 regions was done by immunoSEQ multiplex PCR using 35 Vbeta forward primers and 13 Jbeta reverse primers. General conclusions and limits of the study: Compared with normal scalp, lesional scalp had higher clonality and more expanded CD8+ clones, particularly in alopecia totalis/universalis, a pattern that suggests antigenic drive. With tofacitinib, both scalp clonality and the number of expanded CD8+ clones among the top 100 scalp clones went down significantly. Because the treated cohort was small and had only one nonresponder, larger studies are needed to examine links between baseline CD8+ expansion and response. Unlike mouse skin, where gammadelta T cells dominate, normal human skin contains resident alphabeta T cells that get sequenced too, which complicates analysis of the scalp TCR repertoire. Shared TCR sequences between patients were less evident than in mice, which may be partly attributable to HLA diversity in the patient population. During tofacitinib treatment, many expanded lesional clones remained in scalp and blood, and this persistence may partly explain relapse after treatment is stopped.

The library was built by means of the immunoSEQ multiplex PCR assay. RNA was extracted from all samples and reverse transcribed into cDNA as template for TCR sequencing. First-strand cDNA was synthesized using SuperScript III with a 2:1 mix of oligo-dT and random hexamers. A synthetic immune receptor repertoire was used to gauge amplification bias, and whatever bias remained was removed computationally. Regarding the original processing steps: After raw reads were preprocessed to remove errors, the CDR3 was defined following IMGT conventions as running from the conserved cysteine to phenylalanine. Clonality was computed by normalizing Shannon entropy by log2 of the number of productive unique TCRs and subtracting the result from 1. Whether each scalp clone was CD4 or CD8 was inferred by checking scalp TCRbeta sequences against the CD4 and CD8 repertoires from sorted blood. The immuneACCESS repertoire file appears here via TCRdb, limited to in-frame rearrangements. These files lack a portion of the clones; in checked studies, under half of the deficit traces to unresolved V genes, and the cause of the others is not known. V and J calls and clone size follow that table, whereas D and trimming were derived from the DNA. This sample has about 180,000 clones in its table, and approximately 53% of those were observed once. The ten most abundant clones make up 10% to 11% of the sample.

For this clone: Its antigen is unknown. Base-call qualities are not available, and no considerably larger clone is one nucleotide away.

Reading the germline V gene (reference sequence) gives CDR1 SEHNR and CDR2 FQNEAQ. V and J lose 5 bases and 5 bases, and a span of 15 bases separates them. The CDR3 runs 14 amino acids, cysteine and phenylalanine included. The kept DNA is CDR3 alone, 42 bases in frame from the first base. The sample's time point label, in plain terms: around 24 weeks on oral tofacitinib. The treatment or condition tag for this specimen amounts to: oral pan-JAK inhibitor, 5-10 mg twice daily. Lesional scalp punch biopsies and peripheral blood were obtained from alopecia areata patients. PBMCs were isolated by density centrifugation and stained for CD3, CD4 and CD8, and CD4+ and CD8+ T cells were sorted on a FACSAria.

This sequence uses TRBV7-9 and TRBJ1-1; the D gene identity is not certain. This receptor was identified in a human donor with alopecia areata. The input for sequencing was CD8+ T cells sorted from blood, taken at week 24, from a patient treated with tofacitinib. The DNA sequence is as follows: TGTGCCAGCAGCCAAAGCAAGGGTTGGACTGAAGCTTTCTTT. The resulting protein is CASSQSKGWTEAFF.